These T cell receptor beta chains were read from a single sample in a study of blood T cell repertoires in COVID-19. Repertoires were generated with immunoSEQ multiplex PCR, while TCRdb's copy carries only in-frame clones and drops some. The sample shows 120,000 to 150,000 clones, approximately 84% of them seen only once. The sequenced material came from peripheral blood. The receptors stem from a human donor with acute or convalescent COVID-19. The donor label of this sample is uncertain. The CDR3 runs from the conserved cysteine through the conserved F or W.

V gene: TRBV7-2; J gene: TRBJ2-5; CDR3 protein: CASSRGQHQETQYF
V gene: TRBV7-2; J gene: TRBJ2-2; CDR3 protein: CASSLVGTGVSGELFF
V gene: TRBV5-1; J gene: TRBJ1-4; CDR3 protein: CASSLGGTNEKLFF
V gene: TRBV4-1; J gene: TRBJ1-1; CDR3 protein: CASSQGQGTEAFF
V gene: TRBV7-6; J gene: TRBJ1-1; CDR3 protein: CASSLGTGLYDTEAFF
V gene: TRBV30; J gene: TRBJ1-2; CDR3 protein: CAWEDRNYGYTF
V gene: TRBV5-1; J gene: TRBJ2-5; CDR3 protein: CASSLAGGSGSYQETQYF
V gene: TRBV5-8; J gene: TRBJ1-1; CDR3 protein: CASSLKGVPYGTEAFF
V gene: TRBV7-3; J gene: TRBJ2-7; CDR3 protein: CASSSQGAGYEQYF
V gene: TRBV28; J gene: TRBJ1-4; CDR3 protein: CASRAGTVNEKLFF
V gene: TRBV7-3; J gene: TRBJ1-1; CDR3 protein: CASSLRQGLNTEAFF
V gene: TRBV19; J gene: TRBJ1-1; CDR3 protein: CASITQGRYAEAFF
V gene: TRBV28; J gene: TRBJ2-7; CDR3 protein: CASSLFRGPSYEQYF
V gene: TRBV5-1; J gene: TRBJ1-2; CDR3 protein: CASSFVGGQAGSGYTF
V gene: TRBV9; J gene: TRBJ2-1; CDR3 protein: CASSVGLVNEQFF
V gene: TRBV10-3; J gene: TRBJ1-3; CDR3 protein: CAIKTYSGNTIYF
V gene: TRBV28; J gene: TRBJ1-3; CDR3 protein: CASLTSGNTIYF
V gene: TRBV24-1; J gene: TRBJ1-5; CDR3 protein: CATWTGRVNQPQHF
V gene: TRBV7-3; J gene: TRBJ2-3; CDR3 protein: CASSLDGDTQYF
V gene: TRBV7-9; J gene: TRBJ2-7; CDR3 protein: CASRGGDEQYF
V gene: TRBV6-5; J gene: TRBJ1-2; CDR3 protein: CASRDPYGEGYTF
V gene: TRBV6-4; J gene: TRBJ1-1; CDR3 protein: CASRGQENTEAFF
V gene: TRBV2; J gene: TRBJ2-1; CDR3 protein: CASRGNLAGGSYNEQFF
V gene: TRBV5-4; J gene: TRBJ2-2; CDR3 protein: CASSVTSGRPGELFF
V gene: TRBV9; J gene: TRBJ1-3; CDR3 protein: CASSVARDRGLTGNTIYF
V gene: TRBV6-2/TRBV6-3; J gene: TRBJ2-1; CDR3 protein: CASSYSRGGAYNEQFF
V gene: TRBV5-1; J gene: TRBJ1-1; CDR3 protein: CASSSTGMNTEAFF
V gene: TRBV11-1; J gene: TRBJ1-3; CDR3 protein: CASSLWEQAGNTIYF
V gene: TRBV5-8; J gene: TRBJ1-1; CDR3 protein: CASSRAAGTSGETEAFF
V gene: TRBV28; J gene: TRBJ1-1; CDR3 protein: CASRGHPRAFF
V gene: TRBV5-1; J gene: TRBJ2-2; CDR3 protein: CASREGQGENTGELFF
V gene: TRBV7-6; J gene: TRBJ2-2; CDR3 protein: CASSPAGTGGFGELFF
V gene: TRBV6-6; J gene: TRBJ2-3; CDR3 protein: CASSGLAARGTQYF
V gene: TRBV6-5; J gene: TRBJ1-1; CDR3 protein: CASTVGQGLPGAFF
V gene: TRBV9; J gene: TRBJ2-7; CDR3 protein: CASSVRDSTYEQYF
V gene: TRBV29-1; J gene: TRBJ2-1; CDR3 protein: CSVLDQKGLFF
V gene: TRBV20-1; J gene: TRBJ1-1; CDR3 protein: CSASRTGGNAEAFF
V gene: TRBV18; J gene: TRBJ1-5; CDR3 protein: CASSRGTGTDQPQHF
V gene: TRBV7-8; J gene: TRBJ2-7; CDR3 protein: CASSLRSGTGDYEQYF
V gene: TRBV28; J gene: TRBJ1-2; CDR3 protein: CASIQPRDRAPGYTF
V gene: TRBV6-5; J gene: TRBJ1-1; CDR3 protein: CASSYSAGITEAFF
V gene: TRBV6-5; J gene: TRBJ1-3; CDR3 protein: CASLGTGSNTIYF
V gene: TRBV2; J gene: TRBJ1-5; CDR3 protein: CASRDHRVSNQPQHF
V gene: TRBV16; J gene: TRBJ2-6; CDR3 protein: CASSRLVDPGANVLTF
V gene: TRBV6-5; J gene: TRBJ1-2; CDR3 protein: CASSLTGRINYGYTF
V gene: TRBV3-1/TRBV3-2; J gene: TRBJ1-3; CDR3 protein: CASSQDNFLPGQQLTNTIYF
V gene: TRBV11-2; J gene: TRBJ2-5; CDR3 protein: CASSFRGMETQYF
V gene: TRBV15; J gene: TRBJ1-4; CDR3 protein: CATQYLKSNNEKLFF
V gene: TRBV19; J gene: TRBJ1-3; CDR3 protein: CASSASGGISGNTIYF
V gene: TRBV18; J gene: TRBJ1-4; CDR3 protein: CASSPPVGPSHEKLFF
V gene: TRBV4-3; J gene: TRBJ1-2; CDR3 protein: CASSQERGLVYGYTF
V gene: TRBV30; J gene: TRBJ2-7; CDR3 protein: CAWSVRGSESYEQYF
V gene: TRBV7-2; J gene: TRBJ1-3; CDR3 protein: CASSSHGQGMVTIYF